This record covers a single TCR beta chain. Time point given: baseline pretreatment blood. Treatment denoted: 15 Gy SBRT to primary tumor, nephrectomy 4 weeks later. The sample originates from a study of radiation and T cells in renal cell carcinoma. On the study more broadly: Nephrectomy followed 15 Gy stereotactic body radiation by 4 weeks.

V was clipped by 3 bases and J by 7 bases; unmatched bases: 6. Germline CDR1 and CDR2: SQVTM and ANQGSEA. This CDR3 comprises 13 residues. Assay: immunoSEQ multiplex PCR; the TCRdb copy retains only in-frame clones and omits some. Here the sample spans 130,000 to 150,000 clones, 70% to 90% being singletons. The clonotype was recovered from a woman aged 50 to 60 with renal cell carcinoma. The source was blood, collected from a patient whose treatment included radiotherapy and nephrectomy. This chain links TRBV29-1 with TRBJ2-7; TRBD1 agrees at 10 bases. The CDR3 region is CSVEGTGAREQYF. The CDR3 bases are TGCAGCGTTGAGGGGACAGGGGCCAGGGAGCAGTACTTC.